These 8 T cell receptor beta chains were all obtained from the same sample, sequenced in a study of graft-versus-host responses after intestinal transplantation. The table came from immunoSEQ multiplex PCR; TCRdb's copy has only in-frame clones and leaves some out. Of tens of thousands of clones detected, roughly nine tenths appear once; the ten largest clones hold around 0.11%. Their antigens are not known. The sequencing used unstimulated CD4+ T cells sorted from spleen or lymph node cells, collected before intestinal transplant. Source of these receptors: a human donor who received an intestinal transplant.

The chain employs TRBV19 and TRBJ1-2; 8 bases line up with TRBD1. From germline, CDR1 is LNHDA and CDR2 SQIVND (reference sequence). Germline trimming cut 6 bases from V and 2 bases from J; bases unmatched to any gene: 5. The CDR3 is 14 amino acids. The CDR3, as DNA: TGTGCCAGTAGCCCCGGACAGGGAAACTATGGCTACACCTTC. This sequence encodes CASSPGQGNYGYTF. Full variable domain (rest looked up from reference TRBV19 and TRBJ1-2): DGGITQSPKYLFRKEGQNVTLSCEQNLNHDAMYWYRQDPGQGLRLIYYSQIVNDFQKGDIAEGYSVSREKKESFPLTVTSAQKNPTAFYLCASSPGQGNYGYTFGSGTRLTVV.

The table lists this clone with a count of one. The chain combines TRBV4-2 with TRBJ1-6; 8 bases are a match to TRBD1. CDR3 length: 15 amino acids. The germline V gene encodes CDR1 LGHNA and CDR2 YNFKEQ. Trimming removed 4 bases from V and 7 bases from J; junction bases left unmatched: 6. The CDR3 loop is CASSRGGQENSPLHF. CDR3 nucleotides: TGTGCCAGCAGCCGTGGGGGACAGGAAAATTCACCCCTCCACTTT.

This sequence joins TRBV5-5 and TRBJ2-4, with 9 bases lining up with TRBD1. The ends lost 4 bases at V and 5 bases at J; junction bases unmatched: 4. CDR1 and CDR2 (germline): SGHKS, YYEKEE (reference sequence). The CDR3 totals 14 residues. DNA of the CDR3: TGTGCCAGCAGCCCCACAGGGGGCGAAAACATTCAGTACTTC. Translated: CASSPTGGENIQYF.

The V and J genes are TRBV6-1 and TRBJ1-1; perhaps TRBD1 as D (6 bases). The germline CDR1 and CDR2 sequences are MNHNS and SASEGT. V was pared by 5 bases and J by 3 bases, with 10 bases between. The CDR3 is made up of 13 amino acids. The CDR3: CASSYTGHTEAFF. DNA for the CDR3: TGTGCCAGCAGTTATACAGGGCACACTGAAGCTTTCTTT.

This clone was seen once. The V call is TRBV9, the J call TRBJ1-5; D remains unclear. Trimming removed 5 bases at V and 4 bases at J, with 13 bases between. Germline values: CDR1 SGDLS, CDR2 YYNGEE. The CDR3 has 14 amino acids. Here the CDR3 reads CASSSRDTNQPQHF. CDR3 nucleotide sequence: TGTGCCAGCAGTTCTCGGGATACGAATCAGCCCCAGCATTTT.

V and J are TRBV5-1 and TRBJ1-1, with 8 bases aligning to TRBD1. CDR1 and CDR2 from the germline V gene are SGHRS and YFSETQ. The CDR3 consists of 14 residues. V trimming: 3 bases; J trimming: 9 bases; junction bases outside the gene matches: 10. The CDR3 DNA follows: TGCGCCAGCAGCTCGGACAGGGCAAAATTGAAAGCTTTCTTT. Its translation: CASSSDRAKLKAFF.

The chain joins TRBV2 to TRBJ2-1; 16 nucleotides line up with TRBD2. This CDR3 has 16 amino acids. From germline, CDR1 is SNHLY and CDR2 FYNNEI. The ends lost 6 bases at V and 15 bases at J; junction bases unmatched: 14. The CDR3 DNA follows: TGTGCCAGCAGGCCCGGGACTAGCGGGGGGGATGGGGCTCGGTTCTTC. Residues: CASRPGTSGGDGARFF.

The V and J genes are TRBV5-8 and TRBJ1-3; tentatively, D is TRBD1 (5 bases). CDR1 and CDR2 from the germline V gene are SGHTS and YDEGEE. V lost 4 bases, J lost 0 bases, and 17 bases lay in between. The CDR3 extends over 17 amino acids. The CDR3 sequence is CASSLNYGASSGNTIYF. Here the CDR3 DNA reads TGTGCCAGCAGCCTTAATTATGGGGCGAGCTCTGGAAACACCATATATTTT.